The 25 T cell receptor beta chains in this list originate from one sample, sequenced in a study of beta chain features in type 1 diabetes. Findings and limits, study-wide: A moderate, significant TCRB CDR3 shortening appeared in type 1 diabetes across four CD4+ subsets.

These receptors' targets are unknown. The investigators reverse transcribed all of the isolated RNA, so they sequenced expressed TCRB transcripts. Measured with immunoSEQ multiplex PCR; TCRdb has only the in-frame clones, and not every one. The table shows 100,000 to 150,000 clones, with around 15% occurring only once. Material for sequencing was central memory CD4+ T cells from blood. These TCRs come from a man aged 18 to 35 with type 1 diabetes.

This sequence joins TRBV4-3 and TRBJ2-3; the match to TRBD2 covers 12 bases. Germline CDR1 and CDR2: LGHNA and YSLEER. CDR3 length: 14 amino acids. V shed 8 bases, J shed 5 bases, and the junction held 5 bases outside the gene matches. The CDR3 region has the DNA TGCGCCAGCGCTAGCGGGAGGGCCGGAGATACGCAGTATTTT. This sequence encodes CASASGRAGDTQYF.

V and J are TRBV7-2 and TRBJ2-5; 7 nucleotides agree with TRBD1. In germline, CDR1 is SGHTA, CDR2 FQGNSA. CDR3 length equals 16 residues. The junction had 10 bases not matched to a gene; V was cut back by 3 bases and J by 3 bases. The CDR3 DNA follows: TGTGCCAGCAGCTTGAGGACAGGTGGTTGGAAAGAGACCCAGTACTTC. It yields the protein CASSLRTGGWKETQYF.

The sample holds many counts of this clone. The chain links TRBV11-2 to TRBJ2-1; weak D call: TRBD1 (6 bases). Between the trimmed V and J ends, which lost 5 bases and 0 bases, there was a span of 11 bases. In germline, CDR1 is SGHAT, CDR2 FQNNGV. CDR3 length: 15 residues. In DNA, the CDR3 is TGTGCCAGCAGCCTCGACAGGAGCTCCTACAATGAGCAGTTCTTC. Translating gives CASSLDRSSYNEQFF.

Only a few counts were recorded for this clone. The chain has TRBV10-3 and TRBJ1-3, with a weak D call TRBD1 (6 bases). This CDR3 is built from 16 residues. CDR1 ENHRY and CDR2 SYGVKD come from the germline V gene. Trimming pared 5 bases from V and 0 bases from J, leaving 14 bases between. Here the CDR3 reads CAISPGTRSSGNTIYF. The CDR3 DNA is TGTGCCATCAGTCCCGGGACACGAAGCTCTGGAAACACCATATATTTT.

This clone occurred a few times. Other DNA variants within this sample encode the same CDR3. V gene TRBV7-2 combines with J gene TRBJ2-7; 8 bases agree with TRBD1. V shed 4 bases, J shed 4 bases, and the junction held 6 bases outside the gene matches. CDR3 size: 14 residues. Germline V gives CDR1 SGHTA, CDR2 FQGNSA. CDR3 protein: CASSSRQGSYEQYF. CDR3 sequence (DNA): TGTGCCAGCAGCTCACGACAGGGGTCGTACGAGCAGTACTTC.

This clone was seen more than once but under ten times. This chain's CDR3 is CASSVAQEQSYNSPLHF. CDR3 nucleotides: TGTGCCAGCAGCGTAGCTCAGGAACAGTCCTATAATTCACCCCTCCACTTT. The rearrangement joins TRBV9 to TRBJ1-6; D call uncertain. Germline CDR1 SGDLS, CDR2 YYNGEE. The CDR3 extends over 17 amino acids. V was trimmed by 0 bases and J by 1 base, leaving 11 bases between them.

This clone has a handful of counts. The chain links TRBV14 to TRBJ2-7, with 9 bases that match TRBD1. Looked up from germline, CDR1 is SGHDN and CDR2 is FVKESK. The V gene end was trimmed by 4 bases and the J gene end by 3 bases; junction bases not matched to a gene: 13. The CDR3 is made up of 17 amino acids. The CDR3 spells CASSPYTGGASGYEQYF. The CDR3 region has the DNA TGTGCCAGCAGCCCCTACACAGGGGGCGCTTCAGGCTACGAGCAGTACTTC. Full variable domain (missing parts from reference TRBV14 and TRBJ2-7): EAGVTQFPSHSVIEKGQTVTLRCDPISGHDNLYWYRRVMGKEIKFLLHFVKESKQDESGMPNNRFLAERTGGTYSTLKVQPAELEDSGVYFCASSPYTGGASGYEQYFGPGTRLTVT.

This chain uses TRBV6-5 with TRBJ2-2, with unresolved D. V was pared by 6 bases and J by 0 bases, with 5 bases between. Germline V gives CDR1 MNHEY, CDR2 SVGAGI. This CDR3 is 13 amino acids long. The DNA of the CDR3 is TGTGCCAGCAGAAGATCGAACACCGGGGAGCTGTTTTTT. Its translation is CASRRSNTGELFF.

This clone was seen a few times. This chain connects TRBV29-1 to TRBJ2-1, with TRBD2 as a possible D gene (6 bases). The CDR3 contains 13 residues. V was pared by 3 bases and J by 0 bases, with 6 bases between. Germline V gene data show CDR1 as SQVTM and CDR2 as ANQGSEA. This chain's CDR3 is CSVDGSSYNEQFF. Written as DNA, the CDR3 is TGCAGCGTTGACGGGAGCTCCTACAATGAGCAGTTCTTC.

The chain joins TRBV4-3 to TRBJ2-5; TRBD2 agrees at 9 bases. The CDR3 is 17 residues long. CDR1 LGHNA and CDR2 YSLEER come from the germline V gene. The V and J ends lost 0 bases and 7 bases, in that order; junction bases with no gene match: 12. This CDR3 reads CASSQEWGAGGSTTQYF. CDR3 nucleotide sequence: TGCGCCAGCAGCCAAGAATGGGGAGCGGGGGGATCGACGACCCAGTACTTC.

This chain connects TRBV4-2 to TRBJ2-1; D is perhaps TRBD1 or TRBD2 (5 bases each). Germline V gives CDR1 LGHNA, CDR2 YNFKEQ. V dropped 0 bases and J dropped 9 bases, with 12 bases sitting between them. This CDR3 has 14 amino acids. Here the CDR3 DNA reads TGTGCCAGCAGCCAAGATGGGGGTCTCGCTGAGCAGTTCTTC. Translation: CASSQDGGLAEQFF.

The chain uses TRBV7-2 and TRBJ2-5, with D perhaps being TRBD1 or TRBD2 (5 bases each). The germline V and J ends were trimmed by 3 bases and 2 bases, with 16 bases remaining between them. This CDR3 contains 16 residues. CDR1 and CDR2 from the germline V gene are SGHTA and FQGNSA. The CDR3 DNA is TGTGCCAGCAGCTTGGGGATGAGAGGGGTTCAAGAGACCCAGTACTTC. Translation gives CASSLGMRGVQETQYF.

This clone was found many times. Other DNA sequences in this specimen translate into the identical CDR3. The chain couples TRBV11-3 to TRBJ2-2; no clear D. Trimming stripped 1 base from V and 0 bases from J, with 6 bases between. The CDR3 totals 15 residues. From germline, CDR1 is SGHNT and CDR2 YENEEA. The CDR3 nucleotides read TGTGCCAGCAGCTTAGGATTGACGAACACCGGGGAGCTGTTTTTT. Translated: CASSLGLTNTGELFF.

The chain's CDR3 is CAWSVTGRAIANYGYTF. The CDR3 region has the DNA TGTGCCTGGAGTGTTACGGGTAGGGCGATAGCTAACTATGGCTACACCTTC. The rearrangement joins TRBV30 to TRBJ1-2, with no clear D. CDR3 length equals 17 residues. The ends were cut back, 0 bases at V and 0 bases at J, with 17 bases in the middle. Germline lookup yields CDR1 GTSNPN and CDR2 SVGIG (reference sequence).

Turning to this clone: In the same sample, other DNA sequences code for this CDR3. V and J are TRBV7-2 and TRBJ2-1; D gene unclear. V lost 3 bases, J lost 5 bases, and 8 bases lay in between. The CDR3 is 13 amino acids. CDR1 is SGHTA, CDR2 FQGNSA, per germline. CDR3 protein: CASSFYLDNEQFF. CDR3 nucleotides: TGTGCCAGCAGCTTTTATCTAGACAATGAGCAGTTCTTC. Supplemented by reference TRBV7-2 and TRBJ2-1, the full variable domain reads GAGVSQSPSNKVTEKGKDVELRCDPISGHTALYWYRQSLGQGLEFLIYFQGNSAPDKSGLPSDRFSAERTGGSVSTLTIQRTQQEDSAVYLCASSFYLDNEQFFGPGTRLTVL.

V usage is TRBV30 and J usage is TRBJ2-7; a possible D gene is TRBD2 (5 bases). CDR1 and CDR2 from the germline V gene are GTSNPN and SVGIG (reference sequence). Trimming removed 1 base at V and 4 bases at J, with 5 bases between. The CDR3 extends over 11 amino acids. The CDR3 coding sequence is TGTGCCTGGAGTGCGGGGTACGAGCAGTACTTC. Protein product: CAWSAGYEQYF.

In its sample, this clone was seen a few times. The rearrangement joins TRBV28 to TRBJ1-6; 7 bases fit TRBD1. J lost 10 bases, V lost 5 bases, and 11 bases had no gene match. CDR3 size: 15 residues. Germline V CDR1 and CDR2: MDHEN, SYDVKM. The CDR3 nucleotides are TGTGCCAGCAGTACTACCGACAGGGTTGGGTCACCCCTCCACTTT. Translation gives CASSTTDRVGSPLHF.

V usage is TRBV15 and J usage is TRBJ2-2, with D unclear. The CDR3 loop spans 16 amino acids. V was trimmed by 1 base and J by 0 bases, leaving 9 bases between them. The germline V gene encodes CDR1 LNHNV and CDR2 YYDKDF (reference sequence). The CDR3 DNA reads as TGTGCCACCAGCAGAGTGGGTGCGGCGAACACCGGGGAGCTGTTTTTT. This translates into CATSRVGAANTGELFF. The full variable domain, rest sourced from reference TRBV15 and TRBJ2-2, is DAMVIQNPRYQVTQFGKPVTLSCSQTLNHNVMYWYQQKSSQAPKLLFHYYDKDFNNEADTPDNFQSRRPNTSFCFLDIRSPGLGDTAMYLCATSRVGAANTGELFFGEGSRLTVL.

The chain employs TRBV4-3 and TRBJ2-7; TRBD1 matches at 10 bases. CDR3 length: 14 amino acids. Germline CDR1 reads LGHNA; CDR2 reads YSLEER. V was clipped by 3 bases and J by 4 bases; unmatched bases: 3. This chain's CDR3 is CASSHGQGDYEQYF. CDR3 coding DNA: TGCGCCAGCAGCCATGGACAGGGGGATTACGAGCAGTACTTC.

This clone turned up a few times. The chain uses TRBV7-9 and TRBJ1-2; no clear D gene. The CDR3 extends over 14 amino acids. The ends were cut back, 2 bases at V and 8 bases at J, with 15 bases in the middle. Germline loops: CDR1 SEHNR, CDR2 FQNEAQ (reference sequence). DNA of the CDR3: TGTGCCAGCAGCTTACCGCTCGACCTGTGGGGCTACACCTTC. The encoded protein is CASSLPLDLWGYTF. The full variable domain, in which reference TRBV7-9 and TRBJ1-2 provide the parts outside the CDR3, is DTGVSQNPRHKITKRGQNVTFRCDPISEHNRLYWYRQTLGQGPEFLTYFQNEAQLEKSRLLSDRFSAERPKGSFSTLEIQRTEQGDSAMYLCASSLPLDLWGYTFGSGTRLTVV.

Only a few counts were recorded for this clone. The chain couples TRBV19 to TRBJ2-1, with 7 bases fitting TRBD2. Germline V gene data show CDR1 as LNHDA and CDR2 as SQIVND (reference sequence). This CDR3 is 14 amino acids long. V lost 6 bases to trimming and J lost 2 bases; unmatched junction nucleotides: 4. The CDR3 protein is CASREGGTYNEQFF. CDR3 coding DNA: TGTGCCAGTAGAGAGGGAGGGACCTACAATGAGCAGTTCTTC.

V usage is TRBV29-1 and J usage is TRBJ2-1; tentatively, D is TRBD2 (6 bases). Trimming shortened V by 8 bases and J by 0 bases, and 17 bases separated the two germline ends. The germline CDR1 and CDR2 sequences are SQVTM and ANQGSEA. The CDR3 is 15 residues long. This CDR3 reads CSSNREPASYNEQFF. CDR3 DNA: TGCAGCTCCAATCGGGAGCCCGCCTCCTACAATGAGCAGTTCTTC.

This clone has just a few counts. This probably arose from a read error, given a far larger clone one base away. This rearrangement joins TRBV29-1 to TRBJ1-2; no firm D call. The CDR3 extends over 14 amino acids. CDR1 and CDR2 from the germline V gene are SQVTM and ANQGSEA. For the CDR3, the DNA is TGCATCGTTGAAGACGGGTTTCCCAACTATGGCTACACCTTC. The encoded protein is CIVEDGFPNYGYTF.

The chain links TRBV2 to TRBJ1-1; TRBD1 matches at 8 bases. CDR1 is SNHLY, CDR2 FYNNEI, per germline. This CDR3 has 13 amino acids. Trimming at V came to 6 bases and at J to 6 bases, leaving 6 bases not matched to a gene. CDR3 residues: CASREDRAPEAFF. CDR3 bases: TGTGCCAGCAGGGAGGACAGGGCCCCTGAAGCTTTCTTT.

In its sample, this clone was seen a few times. This chain connects TRBV7-8 to TRBJ2-2, with D unresolved. V was pared by 3 bases and J by 2 bases, with 4 bases between. The CDR3 sequence is 13 residues long. Germline assignment: CDR1 SGHVS and CDR2 FQNEAQ. The CDR3 here is CASSLGNTGELFF. The CDR3, as DNA: TGTGCCAGCAGCTTGGGTAACACCGGGGAGCTGTTTTTT.